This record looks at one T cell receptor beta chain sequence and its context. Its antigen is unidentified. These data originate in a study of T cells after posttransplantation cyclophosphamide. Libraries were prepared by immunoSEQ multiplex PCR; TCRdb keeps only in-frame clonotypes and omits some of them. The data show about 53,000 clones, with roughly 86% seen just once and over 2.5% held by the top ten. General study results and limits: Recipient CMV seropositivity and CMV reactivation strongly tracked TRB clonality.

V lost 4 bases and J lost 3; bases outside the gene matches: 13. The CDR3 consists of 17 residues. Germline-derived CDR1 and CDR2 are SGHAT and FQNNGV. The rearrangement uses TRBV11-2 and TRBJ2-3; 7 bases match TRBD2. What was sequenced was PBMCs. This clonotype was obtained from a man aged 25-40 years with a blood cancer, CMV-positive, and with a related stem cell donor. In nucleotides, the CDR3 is TGTGCCAGCAGCTCGGGATCCGGGGGGATTTGGACAGATACGCAGTATTTT. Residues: CASSSGSGGIWTDTQYF.